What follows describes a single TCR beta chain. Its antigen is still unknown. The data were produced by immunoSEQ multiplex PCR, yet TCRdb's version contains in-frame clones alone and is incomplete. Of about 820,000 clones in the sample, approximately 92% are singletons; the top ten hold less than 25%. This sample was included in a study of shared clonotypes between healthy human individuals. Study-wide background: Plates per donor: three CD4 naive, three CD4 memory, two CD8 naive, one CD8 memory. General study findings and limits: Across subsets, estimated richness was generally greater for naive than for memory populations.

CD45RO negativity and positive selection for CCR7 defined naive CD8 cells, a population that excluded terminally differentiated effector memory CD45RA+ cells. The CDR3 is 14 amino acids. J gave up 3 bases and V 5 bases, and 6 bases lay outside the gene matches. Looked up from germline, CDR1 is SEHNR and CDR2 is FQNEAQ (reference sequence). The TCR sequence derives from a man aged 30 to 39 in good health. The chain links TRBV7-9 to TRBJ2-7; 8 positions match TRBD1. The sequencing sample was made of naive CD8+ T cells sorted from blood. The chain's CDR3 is CASSPGQGFYEQYF. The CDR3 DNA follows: TGTGCCAGCAGCCCCGGACAGGGTTTCTACGAGCAGTACTTC.